The 30 T cell receptor beta chains below were found in one sample sequenced in a study of blood T cell repertoires in COVID-19. Only in-frame clones appear in the TCRdb table, and some are missing; sequencing was by immunoSEQ multiplex PCR. The top ten hold around 19% of the sample, which has 200,000 or so clones, about 85% seen once. Specimen: peripheral blood. These receptors came from a human donor in a cohort sampled during active COVID-19.

The gene calls are TRBV6-4 and TRBJ2-3, with 12 bases fitting TRBD2. Germline V gene sequence: CDR1 MRHNA, CDR2 SNTAGT. J lost 3 bases, V lost 0 bases, and 10 bases had no gene match. This CDR3 has 19 amino acids. In DNA, the CDR3 is TGTGCCAGCAGTGACTCGACCCTAGCGGGGGGGCCCGGTACAGATACGCAGTATTTT. This sequence encodes CASSDSTLAGGPGTDTQYF.

The gene calls are TRBV19 and TRBJ2-1, with D possibly TRBD1 on 6 matching bases. Germline values: CDR1 LNHDA, CDR2 SQIVND (reference sequence). V shed 9 bases and J shed 5 bases, with 14 bases lying between them. This CDR3 contains 13 residues. DNA of the CDR3: TGTGCCAGCACCCGGGACAATGACAATGAGCAGTTCTTC. Protein product: CASTRDNDNEQFF. Together with reference TRBV19 and TRBJ2-1, the CDR3 gives the full variable domain: DGGITQSPKYLFRKEGQNVTLSCEQNLNHDAMYWYRQDPGQGLRLIYYSQIVNDFQKGDIAEGYSVSREKKESFPLTVTSAQKNPTAFYLCASTRDNDNEQFFGPGTRLTVL.

The chain recombines TRBV7-9 with TRBJ1-4; D is possibly TRBD1 (6 bases). Trimming took off 5 bases at V and 5 bases at J, with 12 bases between the two ends. Per the germline V gene, CDR1 is SEHNR and CDR2 is FQNEAQ (reference sequence). The CDR3 length is 14 residues. The CDR3 DNA is TGTGCCAGCAGCCGCGACAGGATAAATGAAAAACTGTTTTTT. Amino acid sequence: CASSRDRINEKLFF.

V is TRBV5-1 and J is TRBJ2-3; D uncertain. There are 14 residues in the CDR3. V lost 6 bases, J lost 0 bases, and 11 bases lay in between. CDR1 SGHRS and CDR2 YFSETQ come from the germline V gene. CDR3 residues: CASKGASSTDTQYF. DNA for the CDR3: TGCGCCAGCAAAGGAGCCTCTAGCACAGATACGCAGTATTTT.

The chain is built from TRBV7-3 and TRBJ2-2, with D perhaps TRBD1 (5 bases). Germline CDR1 SGHTA, CDR2 FQGTGA. The V and J ends lost 3 bases and 1 base respectively, with 9 bases between them. The CDR3 has 15 residues. CDR3 sequence reads: CASSLNRLNTGELFF. The CDR3 nucleotides are TGTGCCAGCAGCTTGAACAGGTTGAACACCGGGGAGCTGTTTTTT.

This chain uses TRBV5-4 with TRBJ1-2; D gene unclear. Germline V CDR1 and CDR2: SGHNT, YYREEE (reference sequence). The CDR3 extends over 12 amino acids. The germline V and J ends were trimmed by 4 bases and 3 bases, with 7 bases remaining between them. The CDR3 sequence is CASSREDYGYTF. In nucleotides, the CDR3 is TGTGCCAGCAGCAGAGAGGACTATGGCTACACCTTC.

The chain couples TRBV5-1 to TRBJ1-2, with a weak D call TRBD1 (6 bases). This CDR3 spans 13 amino acids. Germline CDR1 reads SGHRS; CDR2 reads YFSETQ. Trimming removed 2 bases from V and 3 bases from J, with 8 bases in between. CDR3 sequence reads: CASSFEGDYGYTF. CDR3 nucleotide sequence: TGCGCCAGCAGCTTCGAGGGGGACTATGGCTACACCTTC.

This rearrangement joins TRBV19 to TRBJ2-1; D is undetermined. The CDR3 has 12 amino acids. Per the germline V gene, CDR1 is LNHDA and CDR2 is SQIVND (reference sequence). V was shortened by 4 bases and J by 3 bases, with 4 bases between the two germline ends. For the CDR3, the DNA is TGTGCCAGTAGTACCTACTACAATGAGCAGTTCTTC. Residues: CASSTYYNEQFF.

This rearrangement joins TRBV2 to TRBJ1-5; D perhaps matches TRBD1 (5 bases). Germline V lookup: CDR1 SNHLY, CDR2 FYNNEI. The length of the CDR3 is 13 residues. V dropped 8 bases and J dropped 6 bases, with 14 bases sitting between them. CDR3 loop: CASGLSGIQPQHF. For the CDR3, the DNA is TGTGCCAGCGGGCTTTCAGGGATTCAGCCCCAGCATTTT.

This clone came up once. The J gene is TRBJ2-6, the V gene TRBV7-6; the D gene is possibly TRBD1 (5 bases). This CDR3 spans 18 amino acids. Trimming shortened V by 5 bases and J by 0 bases, and 17 bases separated the two germline ends. Germline V gene lookup returns CDR1 SGHVS and CDR2 FNYEAQ. CDR3 nucleotides: TGTGCCAGCAGCACTTTTCAGGGTTCTTTCTCTGGGGCCAACGTCCTGACTTTC. This codes for CASSTFQGSFSGANVLTF.

The chain uses TRBV5-1 and TRBJ1-2; a possible D gene is TRBD1 (6 bases). Trimming took off 2 bases at V and 4 bases at J, with 15 bases between the two ends. The germline V gene encodes CDR1 SGHRS and CDR2 YFSETQ. This CDR3 spans 15 amino acids. For the CDR3, the DNA is TGCGCCAGCAGCTTCACTGGGGGCCTCCCCTATGGCTACACCTTC. Its translation: CASSFTGGLPYGYTF.

The V gene is TRBV5-1, the J gene TRBJ1-1; 11 bases line up with TRBD1. Germline CDR1 is SGHRS and CDR2 is YFSETQ. V trimming: 4 bases; J trimming: 4 bases; junction bases outside the gene matches: 3. The CDR3 runs 14 residues. CDR3 in amino acids: CASSQGQGGTEAFF. CDR3 nucleotides: TGCGCCAGCAGCCAGGGACAGGGGGGCACTGAAGCTTTCTTT.

This chain links TRBV29-1 with TRBJ2-2; no reliable D call. This CDR3 has 12 amino acids. Germline lookup yields CDR1 SQVTM and CDR2 ANQGSEA. V was clipped by 4 bases and J by 6 bases, with 9 bases between them. The chain's CDR3 is CSVGEYPGELFF. The CDR3 region has the DNA TGCAGCGTTGGAGAGTATCCCGGGGAGCTGTTTTTT.

The CDR3 reads CASSETQGHEKLFF. The CDR3 region has the DNA TGTGCCAGCAGTGAAACACAGGGCCATGAAAAACTGTTTTTT. The V gene is TRBV6-1, the J gene TRBJ1-4; a possible D gene is TRBD1 (6 bases). The CDR3 totals 14 residues. The ends were cut back, 2 bases at V and 6 bases at J, with 10 bases in the middle. Germline CDR1 reads MNHNS; CDR2 reads SASEGT.

This clone was counted between two and nine times. The chain is built from TRBV10-3 and TRBJ1-1; 8 bases are shared with TRBD1. Trimming took 8 bases from V and 1 from J; bases not matched to a gene: 0. This CDR3 is 12 amino acids long. CDR1 is ENHRY, CDR2 SYGVKD, per germline. CDR3 bases: TGTGCCATCGGACAGGGGAACACTGAAGCTTTCTTT. Amino acids: CAIGQGNTEAFF.

The V gene is TRBV30, the J gene TRBJ1-4; D possibly corresponds to TRBD1 (6 bases). The CDR3 loop spans 13 amino acids. Germline V lookup: CDR1 GTSNPN, CDR2 SVGIG (reference sequence). V lost 1 base, J lost 7 bases, and 10 bases lay in between. DNA of the CDR3: TGTGCCTGGAGTGGGGACACCGGTGAAAAACTGTTTTTT. Protein sequence: CAWSGDTGEKLFF. The whole variable domain, remainder taken from reference TRBV30 and TRBJ1-4, is SQTIHQWPATLVQPVGSPLSLECTVEGTSNPNLYWYRQAAGRGLQLLFYSVGIGQISSEVPQNLSASRPQDRQFILSSKKLLLSDSGFYLCAWSGDTGEKLFFGSGTQLSVL.

This chain joins TRBV4-2 and TRBJ2-2; 8 bases line up with TRBD2. The CDR3 sequence is 18 residues long. The ends lost 5 bases at V and 4 bases at J; junction bases unmatched: 15. CDR1 and CDR2 (germline): LGHNA, YNFKEQ. CDR3 in DNA: TGTGCCAGCAGCTCCGCCGGGGGGGGTATATCGTTCACCGGGGAGCTGTTTTTT. As protein: CASSSAGGGISFTGELFF.

The CDR3 DNA sequence: TGTGCCAGCAGTTTCGAGTGGGGCTACACCTTC. It is translated as CASSFEWGYTF. The rearrangement links TRBV28 to TRBJ1-2; no firm D call. V dropped 3 bases and J dropped 8 bases, with 7 bases sitting between them. The CDR3 is 11 residues long. Germline V gene data show CDR1 as MDHEN and CDR2 as SYDVKM.

The V call is TRBV27, the J call TRBJ2-1; 11 bases fit TRBD2. The germline gives CDR1 MNHEY, CDR2 SMNVEV (reference sequence). This CDR3 region has 15 residues. Germline trimming cut 5 bases from V and 4 bases from J; bases unmatched to any gene: 4. The CDR3 spells CASSARLAGYNEQFF. For the CDR3, the DNA is TGTGCCAGCAGTGCCCGACTAGCGGGATACAATGAGCAGTTCTTC.

The chain recombines TRBV4-1 with TRBJ2-7, with TRBD2 identical over 12 bases. Germline V gene data show CDR1 as MGHRA and CDR2 as YSYEKL. This CDR3 has 18 residues. V shed 0 bases, J shed 5 bases, and the junction held 11 bases outside the gene matches. The CDR3 coding sequence is TGCGCCAGCAGCCAAGACCGACTAGCGGGAGTCTCAGGGGACGAGCAGTACTTC. It is translated as CASSQDRLAGVSGDEQYF.

This clone has just one count. The chain is built from TRBV19 and TRBJ2-1; 14 nucleotides agree with TRBD2. The CDR3 loop spans 15 amino acids. V was clipped by 6 bases and J by 9 bases; unmatched bases: 7. Germline V lookup: CDR1 LNHDA, CDR2 SQIVND (reference sequence). The CDR3 protein is CASSATSGRAGEQFF. CDR3 coding DNA: TGTGCCAGTAGCGCGACTAGCGGGAGGGCCGGTGAGCAGTTCTTC.

The chain joins TRBV11-3 to TRBJ2-2; the D is unclear. Germline V lookup: CDR1 SGHNT, CDR2 YENEEA. This CDR3 contains 15 residues. Trimming took 1 base from V and 2 from J, leaving 8 bases between them. This CDR3 reads CASSLARSNTGELFF. CDR3 bases: TGTGCCAGCAGCTTAGCCAGATCCAACACCGGGGAGCTGTTTTTT.

The chain couples TRBV6-1 to TRBJ1-1; 8 bases align to TRBD1. Germline CDR1 MNHNS, CDR2 SASEGT. There are 12 residues in the CDR3. The junction had 1 base not matched to a gene; V was cut back by 5 bases and J by 5 bases. As DNA, the CDR3 is TGTGCCAGCAGTCGGACAGGGACTGAAGCTTTCTTT. This sequence encodes CASSRTGTEAFF.

This clone appeared many times. The V call is TRBV15, the J call TRBJ2-3, with 8 positions matching TRBD2. The CDR3 has 17 amino acids. Looked up from germline, CDR1 is LNHNV and CDR2 is YYDKDF (reference sequence). V was pared by 4 bases and J by 4 bases, with 13 bases of the junction left unmatched. The CDR3 sequence: CATSNPMGLERADTQYF. The CDR3 nucleotides read TGTGCCACCAGCAACCCAATGGGACTAGAAAGGGCAGATACGCAGTATTTT.

CDR3 in amino acids: CATGQRTGSGYTF. Written as DNA, the CDR3 is TGTGCCACCGGACAACGGACAGGGAGCGGCTACACCTTC. The rearrangement joins TRBV15 to TRBJ1-2; 8 bases are a match to TRBD1. CDR1 LNHNV and CDR2 YYDKDF come from the germline V gene (reference sequence). The length of the CDR3 is 13 residues. The V segment lost 8 bases and the J segment 8 bases; nucleotides outside the gene matches: 10.

The rearrangement links TRBV19 to TRBJ2-3; 12 bases agree with TRBD2. Losses at the gene ends were 5 bases for V and 4 bases for J; bases not matched to a gene: 4. CDR3 size: 15 residues. Germline loops: CDR1 LNHDA, CDR2 SQIVND (reference sequence). This chain's CDR3 is CASSSSGGAPDTQYF. The CDR3 DNA follows: TGTGCCAGTAGTTCTAGCGGGGGGGCCCCAGATACGCAGTATTTT.

The chain carries TRBV13 and TRBJ2-1; 8 bases align to TRBD1. The CDR3 runs 13 residues. Germline CDR1 reads PRHDT; CDR2 reads FYEKMQ (reference sequence). V trimming: 6 bases; J trimming: 6 bases; junction bases outside the gene matches: 4. The CDR3 loop is CASRKQGGNEQFF. The CDR3, as DNA: TGTGCCAGCAGGAAACAGGGGGGCAATGAGCAGTTCTTC.

V and J are TRBV28 and TRBJ1-1, with TRBD1 as a possible D gene (5 bases). Germline assignment: CDR1 MDHEN and CDR2 SYDVKM. V lost 5 bases to trimming and J lost 10 bases, with 11 bases between them. The CDR3 contains 11 residues. The CDR3 protein is CASSPGGRAFF. Written as DNA, the CDR3 is TGTGCCAGCAGTCCTGGGGGGAGAGCTTTCTTT.

This chain uses TRBV30 with TRBJ1-2, with D perhaps TRBD1 (5 bases). The CDR3 covers 10 residues. CDR1 and CDR2 (germline): GTSNPN, SVGIG (reference sequence). V was clipped by 6 bases and J by 7 bases, with 9 bases between them. CDR3 sequence reads: CACYGGGYTF. The CDR3 DNA reads TGTGCCTGCTACGGGGGTGGCTACACCTTC.

Regarding this clone: This sample also contains other DNA sequences that code for the same CDR3. The V gene is TRBV30, the J gene TRBJ1-1, with TRBD1 identical over 7 bases. Germline CDR1 and CDR2: GTSNPN and SVGIG (reference sequence). The CDR3 is 13 amino acids. V shed 2 bases and J 4 bases; nucleotides not matched to a gene: 4. The CDR3 protein is CAWSRQGGTEAFF. Written as DNA, the CDR3 is TGTGCCTGGAGTCGACAGGGAGGCACTGAAGCTTTCTTT.